The source of this T cell receptor (beta chain) is a study of shared clonotypes between healthy human individuals. About the research overall: CD4 naive cells filled three plates per donor, CD4 memory three, CD8 naive two and CD8 memory one.

Naivety among CD8 cells was defined by CD45RO negativity and positive CCR7 selection, thereby excluding terminally differentiated effector memory CD45RA+ cells. V trimming: 3 bases; J trimming: 7 bases; junction bases outside the gene matches: 5. Germline V gene data show CDR1 as MGHRA and CDR2 as YSYEKL. This CDR3 region has 14 residues. Overall study results and limits: Depth was large, yet rarefaction showed that sorted-subset sequencing was incomplete. Donors were few, which limited the genetic and exposure-history diversity represented.

About this clone: Antigen specificity is unknown.

Method: immunoSEQ multiplex PCR; TCRdb's copy keeps in-frame clones and lacks some. This sample has 650,000 to 800,000 clones, with about 91% found just once. The sequencing sample was made of naive CD8+ T cells sorted from blood. This clonotype was obtained from a man aged 25-40 years in good health. The gene calls are TRBV4-1 and TRBJ1-5, with 8 bases that match TRBD1. The CDR3 nucleotides are TGCGCCAGCAGCCAGGACAGGGTCGAACAGCCCCAGCATTTT. Protein: CASSQDRVEQPQHF.